Listed below are T cell receptor beta chains from one sample, sequenced in a study of Graves' ophthalmopathy and Graves' hyperthyroidism. TCRdb used MiXCR to reprocess the multiplex PCR reads, holding one entry per CDR3 protein. Found here are some 250,000 distinct CDR3 sequences, approximately 42% of them singletons; the top ten hold roughly half. Material for sequencing was peripheral blood. The source of these receptors is an adult man with Graves' ophthalmopathy. CDR3s include the opening cysteine and the closing phenylalanine or tryptophan. D genes are given only for firm matches. Clone size is not always given. Where it is, it says once, few, many or a class for expanded clones.

j_call,v_call,clone_size,cdr3_length,d_call,cdr3_nt,cdr3_aa
TRBJ2-2,TRBV4-2,NA,14,NA,TGTGCCAGCAGCCAAGAGATTAGCGGAGGGGAGCTGTTTTTT,CASSQEISGGELFF
TRBJ2-7,TRBV2,NA,16,TRBD1,TGTGCCAGCAGTGGCCCCTCCGGGACAGGGTTCTACGAGCAGTACTTC,CASSGPSGTGFYEQYF
TRBJ1-1,TRBV5-1,NA,15,NA,TGCGCCAGCAGCTTGAACCACCCTGGGAACACTGAAGCTTTCTTT,CASSLNHPGNTEAFF
TRBJ1-2,TRBV20-1,NA,15,NA,TGCAGTGCTCCCACCACCGGTGGCGCTAACTATGGCTACACCTTC,CSAPTTGGANYGYTF
TRBJ1-1,TRBV7-2,few,14,TRBD1,TGTGCCAGCAGCTTAGGGACAGGGATCCCTGAAGCTTTCTTT,CASSLGTGIPEAFF
TRBJ2-2,TRBV7-9,NA,16,TRBD1,TGTGCCAGCAGCCTCGACAGGGGGAGAAACACCGGGGAGCTGTTTTTT,CASSLDRGRNTGELFF
TRBJ2-5,TRBV20-1,few,17,NA,TGCAGTGCTAGAGATTCAAGTGGACAAGAGGACGGGACGACCCAGTACTTC,CSARDSSGQEDGTTQYF
TRBJ1-6,TRBV2,few,13,TRBD1,TGTGCCAGCGCAGGGGGCCGTAATTCACCCCTCCACTTT,CASAGGRNSPLHF
TRBJ1-2,TRBV7-8,NA,14,NA,TGTGCCAGCAGCTTAGGACACCCCTCGATCGGGTACACCTTC,CASSLGHPSIGYTF
TRBJ1-6,TRBV2,many,14,NA,TGTGCCAGCAGTGTGGCAACGGGTAATTCACCCCTCCACTTT,CASSVATGNSPLHF
TRBJ1-1,TRBV5-1,few,16,NA,TGCGCCAGCAGCTCGGGTGAGCTTACGACGGGCACTGAAGCTTTCTTT,CASSSGELTTGTEAFF
TRBJ1-5,TRBV6-5,NA,13,NA,TGTGCCAGCAGTTACGGGCTAACACAGCCCCAGCATTTT,CASSYGLTQPQHF
TRBJ1-2,TRBV29-1,many,12,NA,TGCAGCGTTGAAACGTTAGAAGATGGCTACACCTTC,CSVETLEDGYTF
TRBJ2-7,TRBV6-6,NA,14,NA,TGTGCCAGCAGTTACTTCGGGGCTACCTACGAGCAGTACTTC,CASSYFGATYEQYF
TRBJ2-7,TRBV9,NA,15,TRBD2,TGTGCCAGCAGCCAAGGACTAGCGGGAGGGTACGAGCAGTACTTC,CASSQGLAGGYEQYF